The source of this TCR beta chain is a study of cytomegalovirus exposure and HLA in healthy donors. Study-level findings and limits: The classifier reportedly diagnosed cytomegalovirus status with high specificity and sensitivity.

Healthy bone marrow donors formed the donor group. Regarding this clone: Its antigen is undetermined.

V was clipped by 4 bases and J by 7 bases; unmatched bases: 5. This CDR3 has 14 residues. Germline V CDR1 and CDR2: SGHTA, FQGTGA. Vbeta (60) and Jbeta (13) primers were used in the PCR. This table comes from immunoSEQ multiplex PCR, and its TCRdb copy is limited to in-frame clones, with some not included. The profile shows roughly 180,000 clones, 76% of them singletons. The origin of this receptor is a female donor in good health and CMV-seronegative. The chain uses TRBV7-3 and TRBJ2-1; 9 positions agree with TRBD1. Sequenced material: PBMCs. CDR3 in amino acids: CASSSGQGPNEQFF. The CDR3 nucleotides read TGTGCCAGCAGCTCGGGACAGGGACCTAATGAGCAGTTCTTC.